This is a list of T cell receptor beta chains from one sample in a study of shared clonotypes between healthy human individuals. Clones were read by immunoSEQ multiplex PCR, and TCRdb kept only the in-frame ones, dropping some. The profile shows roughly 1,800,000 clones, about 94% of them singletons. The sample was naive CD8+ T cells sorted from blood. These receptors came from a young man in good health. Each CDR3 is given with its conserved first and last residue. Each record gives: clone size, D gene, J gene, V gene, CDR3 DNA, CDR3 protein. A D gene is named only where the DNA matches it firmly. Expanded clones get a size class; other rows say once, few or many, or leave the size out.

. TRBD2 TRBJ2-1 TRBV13 TGTGCCAGCAGCTTAGACGGGGGGGCGCTCAATGAGCAGTTCTTC CASSLDGGALNEQFF
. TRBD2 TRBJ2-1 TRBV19 TGTGCCAGTAGTATGGGACTAGCGGGTAATGAGCAGTTCTTC CASSMGLAGNEQFF
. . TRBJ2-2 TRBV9 TGTGCCAGCAGCGAAAGTGAAACCGGGGAGCTGTTTTTT CASSESETGELFF
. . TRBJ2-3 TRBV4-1 TGCGCCAGCAGCCAAGTCACCACAGATACGCAGTATTTT CASSQVTTDTQYF
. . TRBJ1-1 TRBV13 TGTGCCAGCAGCAAGCCACCTTTTGGGAACACTGAAGCTTTCTTT CASSKPPFGNTEAFF
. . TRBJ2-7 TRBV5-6 TGTGCCAGCAGCTTGGAACAGCTAACCTACGAGCAGTACTTC CASSLEQLTYEQYF
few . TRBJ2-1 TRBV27 TGTGCCAGCAGTGCCTGGGTTAGCGAGCACAATGAGCAGTTCTTC CASSAWVSEHNEQFF
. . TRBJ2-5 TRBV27 TGTGCCAGCAGTGGAGGGTTTCAGGGGGAGACCCAGTACTTC CASSGGFQGETQYF
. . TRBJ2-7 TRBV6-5 TGTGCCAGCAGTTACTCGAGGGATCGGCAGTACTTC CASSYSRDRQYF
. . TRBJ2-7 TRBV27 TGTGCCAGCAGTTTATGGGGGGGGGCCGAGCAGTACTTC CASSLWGGAEQYF
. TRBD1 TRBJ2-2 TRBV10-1 TGCGCCAGCAGAGGGACAGCGAACACCGGGGAGCTGTTTTTT CASRGTANTGELFF
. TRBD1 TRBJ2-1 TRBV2 TGTGCCAGCAGGGACCCTAACAGGGGAGAGCAGTTCTTC CASRDPNRGEQFF
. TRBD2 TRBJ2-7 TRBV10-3 TGTGCCATCAGTGAGTCTGGACTAGCGGACTACGAGCAGTACTTC CAISESGLADYEQYF
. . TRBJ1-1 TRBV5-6 TGTGCCAGCAGCTTGGGTTTCACTGAAGTTTTCTTT CASSLGFTEVFF
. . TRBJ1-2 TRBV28 TGTGCCAGCAGTTTAGGGGCGGCCTGGGGCTACACCTTC CASSLGAAWGYTF
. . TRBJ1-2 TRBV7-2 TGTGCCAGCAGCTCCCGGGTTAACTATGGCTACACCTTC CASSSRVNYGYTF
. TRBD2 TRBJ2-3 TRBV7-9 TGTGCCAGCAGCCCCCCTAGCGGGAGGGGTGGAGATACGCAGTATTTT CASSPPSGRGGDTQYF
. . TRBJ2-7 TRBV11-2 TGTGCCAGCAGCCAGGGCACCCTTTCCTACGAGCAGTACTTC CASSQGTLSYEQYF
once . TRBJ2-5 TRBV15 TGTGCCACCAGCAGAGATTATTTGGGGGAGACCCAGTACTTC CATSRDYLGETQYF
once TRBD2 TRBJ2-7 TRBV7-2 TGTGCCAGCAGCTTACTACTAGCGGGTCGGAGCGAGCAGTACTTC CASSLLLAGRSEQYF
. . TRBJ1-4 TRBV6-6 TGTGCCAGCAGTTACGGAGGGTTTCCCGAAAAACTGTTTTTT CASSYGGFPEKLFF
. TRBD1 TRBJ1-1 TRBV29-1 TGCAGCGTCCACCTAGGGGCAGGGGGGACTGAAGCTTTCTTT CSVHLGAGGTEAFF
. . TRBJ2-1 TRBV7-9 TGTGCCAGCAGCCTCCCCGGCGGGCCAGGCTACAATGAGCAGTTCTTC CASSLPGGPGYNEQFF
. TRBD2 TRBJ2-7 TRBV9 TGTGCCAGCAGCGGCGGGACTAGCGGCTACGAGCAGTACTTC CASSGGTSGYEQYF
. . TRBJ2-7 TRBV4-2 TGTGCCAGCAGCCAAGATCCTTTGGAACTTAGCCTTGGAGAGCAGTACTTC CASSQDPLELSLGEQYF
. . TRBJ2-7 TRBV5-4 TGTGCCAGCAGCTTGATGGGAACCTACGAGCAGTACTTC CASSLMGTYEQYF
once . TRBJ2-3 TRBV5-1 TGCGCCAGCAGCTTAATCTTCCGAGGGACAGATACGCAGTATTTT CASSLIFRGTDTQYF
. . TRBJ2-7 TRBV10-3 TGTGCCATCAGTGAGTCCGCGACAGAAAAGTCCTACGAGCAGTACTTC CAISESATEKSYEQYF
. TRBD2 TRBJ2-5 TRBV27 TGTGCCAGCAGCCCTTGGGGGGCTAGCGGGGGAGAGACCCAGTACTTC CASSPWGASGGETQYF
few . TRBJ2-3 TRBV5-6 TGTGCCAGCAGCTTGGCGGATACGCAGTATTTT CASSLADTQYF
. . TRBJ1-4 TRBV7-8 TGTGCCAGCAGCCCCCAGGGCGGGGGAGGAGAAAAACTGTTTTTT CASSPQGGGGEKLFF
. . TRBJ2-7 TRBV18 TGTGCCAGCTCACCACCATGGGAGCGGGCCGAGCAGTACTTC CASSPPWERAEQYF
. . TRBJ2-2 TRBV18 TGTGCCAGCTCACCACCTCGCCTGGGGGCGCCCACCGGGGAGCTGTTTTTT CASSPPRLGAPTGELFF
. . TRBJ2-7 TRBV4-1 TGCGCCAGCAGCCCCTGGACACAATCCTACGAGCAGTACTTC CASSPWTQSYEQYF
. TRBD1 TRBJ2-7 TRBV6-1 TGTGCCAGCAGGACAGGGGGGGGTTCCTACGAGCAGTACTTC CASRTGGGSYEQYF
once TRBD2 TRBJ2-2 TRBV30 TGTGCCTGGACCTCCGAGACTAGCGGGGCGAACACCGGGGAGCTGTTTTTT CAWTSETSGANTGELFF
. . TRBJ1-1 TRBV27 TGTGCCAGCAGGGTTATGACAGGGAACACTGAAGCTTTCTTT CASRVMTGNTEAFF
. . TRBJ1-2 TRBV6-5 TGTGCCAGCAGTTACTCGGGAGGGAACTATGGCTACACCTTC CASSYSGGNYGYTF
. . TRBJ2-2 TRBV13 TGTGCCAGCAGCTTTGGGATTTCCGGGGAGCTGTTTTTT CASSFGISGELFF
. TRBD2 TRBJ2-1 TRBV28 TGTGCCAGCACCGCATCGACTAGCGGTTACAATGAGCAGTTCTTC CASTASTSGYNEQFF
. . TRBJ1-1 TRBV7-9 TGTGCCTCCCATTGGGGGGAGACTGAAGCTTTCTTT CASHWGETEAFF
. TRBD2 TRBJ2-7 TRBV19 TGTGCCAGTAGTATAGGGCCCAGCGGGACCTCCTACGAGCAGTACTTC CASSIGPSGTSYEQYF
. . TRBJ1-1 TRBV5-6 TGTGCCAGCAGCTATACAGTGAACACTGAAGCTTTCTTT CASSYTVNTEAFF
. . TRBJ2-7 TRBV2 TGTGCCAGCAGTGAGGACGGGACATTGACCTACGAGCAGTACTTC CASSEDGTLTYEQYF
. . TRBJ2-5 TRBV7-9 TGTGCCAGCAGCTCGTGGCGGGCGGGAGAGACCCAGTACTTC CASSSWRAGETQYF
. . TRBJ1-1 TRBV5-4 TGTGCCAGCAGCTTGTGGGGGCGAGCTGAAGCTTTCTTT CASSLWGRAEAFF
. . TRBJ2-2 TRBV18 TGTGCCAACATTTTGGGGACCGGGGAGCTGTTTTTT CANILGTGELFF
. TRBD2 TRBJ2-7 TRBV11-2 TGTGCCAGCAGCTTTTTAGCGGGAGAAAAGTACGAGCAGTACTTC CASSFLAGEKYEQYF
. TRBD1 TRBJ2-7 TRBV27 TGTGCCAGCAGTTCATTCAACCGGGACAGGCGATCCTACGAGCAGTACTTC CASSSFNRDRRSYEQYF
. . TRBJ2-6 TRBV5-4 TGTGCCAGCAGCTTGGCTGGGGCGGAGGGGGCCAACGTCCTGACTTTC CASSLAGAEGANVLTF
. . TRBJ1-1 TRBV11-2 TGTGCCAGCAGCTTAGATCGAGGTCCACAGGTTTGGACTGAAGCTTTCTTT CASSLDRGPQVWTEAFF
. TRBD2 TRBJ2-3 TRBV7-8 TGTGCCAGCAGCTCCTACCTAGCGGGGGGCCTCACAGATACGCAGTATTTT CASSSYLAGGLTDTQYF
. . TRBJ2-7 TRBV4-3 TGCGCCAGCAGCCAAGACGCGGGAAGCTCCTACGAGCAGTACTTC CASSQDAGSSYEQYF
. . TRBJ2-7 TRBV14 TGTGCCAGCAGCCCCGGGACTCAAGCCCCCTACGAGCAGTACTTC CASSPGTQAPYEQYF
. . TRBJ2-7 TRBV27 TGTGCCAGCAGTTCCCTGACAGAATCCTACGAGCAGTACTTC CASSSLTESYEQYF
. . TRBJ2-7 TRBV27 TGTGCCAGCAGTCCGTCGCAGCTCGGCTCCTACGAGCAGTACTTC CASSPSQLGSYEQYF
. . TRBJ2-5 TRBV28 TGTGCCAGCAGTGTACAGCTACAGCAAGAGACCCAGTACTTC CASSVQLQQETQYF
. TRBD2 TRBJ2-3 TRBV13 TGTGCCAGCAGCTTAGCCCCGCGGGAGGGCCGGGGAACAGATACGCAGTATTTT CASSLAPREGRGTDTQYF
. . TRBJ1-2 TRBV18 TGTGCCAGCTCACCACCGGGGGTAGGAATCTATGGCTACACCTTC CASSPPGVGIYGYTF